Listed here are 9 T cell receptor beta chains from one sample, sequenced in a study of T cell changes during pregnancy in multiple sclerosis. This table comes from immunoSEQ multiplex PCR, and its TCRdb copy is limited to in-frame clones, with some not included. The sample shows about 75,000 clones, approximately 95% of them seen only once. Sequencing was performed on CD4+ T cells from peripheral blood mononuclear cells, taken after pregnancy. These receptor sequences come from a female donor with multiple sclerosis, enrolled in a pregnancy study.

This sequence joins TRBV5-4 and TRBJ2-1, with D maybe TRBD2 (6 bases). CDR3 length: 16 amino acids. V was pared by 0 bases and J by 5 bases, with 15 bases between. Germline CDR1 is SGHNT and CDR2 is YYREEE (reference sequence). CDR3 bases: TGTGCCAGCAGCTTGGCCCGGGTTAGCGGCAACAATGAGCAGTTCTTC. Translation gives CASSLARVSGNNEQFF.

The chain carries TRBV29-1 and TRBJ2-7; D is undetermined. V shed 1 base and J shed 2 bases, with 3 bases lying between them. Germline V CDR1 and CDR2: SQVTM, ANQGSEA. The CDR3 contains 11 residues. DNA of the CDR3: TGCAGCGTTGAAGGCGCCTACGAGCAGTACTTC. Its translation: CSVEGAYEQYF.

The chain couples TRBV6-1 to TRBJ2-7; 9 bases match TRBD2. CDR3 length: 18 amino acids. Germline CDR1 and CDR2: MNHNS and SASEGT. V trimming: 0 bases; J trimming: 3 bases; junction bases outside the gene matches: 12. The CDR3 sequence: CASSEAIAGTSQIYEQYF. The CDR3 DNA reads TGTGCCAGCAGTGAAGCCATAGCCGGGACTAGCCAAATCTACGAGCAGTACTTC.

This sequence joins TRBV7-9 and TRBJ2-7, with TRBD2 identical over 10 bases. After removal of 4 bases from V and 3 bases from J, the junction contained 6 bases not matched to a gene. Germline assignment: CDR1 SEHNR and CDR2 FQNEAQ (reference sequence). The CDR3 extends over 15 amino acids. The DNA for the CDR3 is TGTGCCAGCAGCTCCCCCCCTAGCGGGAGCTACGAGCAGTACTTC. As protein: CASSSPPSGSYEQYF.

The rearrangement links TRBV7-9 to TRBJ1-2; D not resolved. The CDR3 extends over 17 amino acids. Trimming stripped 1 base from V and 2 bases from J, with 17 bases between. Germline-derived CDR1 and CDR2 are SEHNR and FQNEAQ (reference sequence). DNA of the CDR3: TGTGCCAGCAGCTTAGTTCTGGCTAATCAGGCGAACTATGGCTACACCTTC. Its protein product is CASSLVLANQANYGYTF.

The gene calls are TRBV29-1 and TRBJ2-1; 11 positions agree with TRBD1. Germline V gene data show CDR1 as SQVTM and CDR2 as ANQGSEA. V gave up 7 bases and J gave up 9 bases; unmatched junction bases: 5. This CDR3 has 12 residues. In nucleotides, the CDR3 is TGCAGCGCTTGGACAGGGGGCAGTGAGCAGTTCTTC. Translated, it gives CSAWTGGSEQFF.

The chain combines TRBV5-1 with TRBJ2-5, with 10 bases matching TRBD2. This CDR3 comprises 17 residues. V lost 0 bases to trimming and J lost 1 base; unmatched junction nucleotides: 6. Germline-derived CDR1 and CDR2 are SGHRS and YFSETQ. This CDR3 reads CASSLEPGLARQETQYF. DNA of the CDR3: TGCGCCAGCAGCTTGGAACCGGGACTAGCGCGCCAAGAGACCCAGTACTTC. The full variable domain, with the rest looked up from reference TRBV5-1 and TRBJ2-5, is KAGVTQTPRYLIKTRGQQVTLSCSPISGHRSVSWYQQTPGQGLQFLFEYFSETQRNKGNFPGRFSGRQFSNSRSEMNVSTLELGDSALYLCASSLEPGLARQETQYFGPGTRLLVL.

This clone was recorded only once. The genes are TRBV5-1 and TRBJ2-1, with 13 bases lining up with TRBD2. CDR1 is SGHRS, CDR2 YFSETQ, per germline. This CDR3 comprises 16 residues. The ends lost 0 bases at V and 5 bases at J; junction bases unmatched: 2. CDR3 DNA sequence: TGCGCCAGCAGCTTGGCCGGGACTAGCGGGAACAATGAGCAGTTCTTC. Translation: CASSLAGTSGNNEQFF.

The count of this clone is one. The V gene is TRBV5-6, the J gene TRBJ2-2, with unresolved D. The V gene's germline CDR1 is SGHDT and CDR2 YYEEEE. V was pared by 2 bases and J by 6 bases, with 8 bases between. This CDR3 region has 13 residues. The CDR3 nucleotides read TGTGCCAGCAGCTTTGCGCACCCCGGGGAGCTGTTTTTT. Translation gives CASSFAHPGELFF.